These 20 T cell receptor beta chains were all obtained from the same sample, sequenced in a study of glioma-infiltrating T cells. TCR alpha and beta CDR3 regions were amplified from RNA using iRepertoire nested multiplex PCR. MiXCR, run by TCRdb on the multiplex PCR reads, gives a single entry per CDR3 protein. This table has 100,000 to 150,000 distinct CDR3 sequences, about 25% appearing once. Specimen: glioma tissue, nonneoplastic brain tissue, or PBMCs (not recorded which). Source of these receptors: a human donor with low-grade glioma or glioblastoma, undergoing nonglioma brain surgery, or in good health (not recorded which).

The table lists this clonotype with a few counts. This CDR3 reads CASSASFPDKYTQYF. CDR3 coding DNA: TGTGCCAGCAGTGCCTCCTTTCCGGACAAATATACGCAGTATTTT. V and J are TRBV12-3 or TRBV12-4 and TRBJ2-3; possible D gene TRBD1, 5 bases. The CDR3 is made up of 15 amino acids. The ends were cut back, 5 bases at V and 7 bases at J, with 19 bases in the middle.

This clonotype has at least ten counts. CDR3 DNA sequence: TGCAGTGCTAGAGGCGAACTAGCGGGGGGAGTAGATGAGCAGTTCTTC. This translates into CSARGELAGGVDEQFF. The chain carries TRBV20-1 and TRBJ2-1; 12 bases map to TRBD2. The length of the CDR3 is 16 residues. J gave up 8 bases and V 1 base, and 9 bases lay outside the gene matches. Germline lookup yields CDR1 DFQATT and CDR2 SNEGSKA (reference sequence).

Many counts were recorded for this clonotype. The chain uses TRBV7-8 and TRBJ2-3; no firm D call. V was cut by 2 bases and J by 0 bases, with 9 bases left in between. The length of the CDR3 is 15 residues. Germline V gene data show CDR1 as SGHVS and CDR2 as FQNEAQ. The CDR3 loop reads CASSLTGGSTDTQYF. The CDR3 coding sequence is TGTGCCAGCAGCTTAACGGGCGGTAGCACAGATACGCAGTATTTT.

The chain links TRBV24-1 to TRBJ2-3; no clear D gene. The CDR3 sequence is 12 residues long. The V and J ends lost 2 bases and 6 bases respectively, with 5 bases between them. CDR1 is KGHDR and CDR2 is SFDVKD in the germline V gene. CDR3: CATSDWKDTQYF. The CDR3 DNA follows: TGTGCCACCAGTGATTGGAAGGATACGCAGTATTTT.

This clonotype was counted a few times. CDR3 DNA sequence: TGCGCCAGCAGCCTGCGACAGGGGAGAGACACTGAAGCTTTCTTT. As protein: CASSLRQGRDTEAFF. The V call is TRBV5-1, the J call TRBJ1-1; 8 bases fit TRBD1. CDR1 is SGHRS, CDR2 YFSETQ, per germline. With V trimmed by 4 bases and J by 3 bases, 8 bases remained unmatched. This CDR3 has 15 amino acids.

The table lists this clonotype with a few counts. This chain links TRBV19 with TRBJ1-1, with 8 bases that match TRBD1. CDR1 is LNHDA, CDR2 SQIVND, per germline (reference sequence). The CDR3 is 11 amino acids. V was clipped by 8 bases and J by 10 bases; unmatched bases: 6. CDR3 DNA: TGTGCCAGTCCACCCGGGACAGGAGCTTTCTTT. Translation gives CASPPGTGAFF.

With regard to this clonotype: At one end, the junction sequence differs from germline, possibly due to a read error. The CDR3 DNA reads TGTGCCAGCAGCCCCTTGGCCGGGGAGCAGCTCTTC. Its protein is CASSPLAGEQLF. The chain is built from TRBV11-2 and TRBJ2-1; weak D call: TRBD2 (5 bases). This CDR3 is built from 12 residues. Germline loops: CDR1 SGHAT, CDR2 FQNNGV.

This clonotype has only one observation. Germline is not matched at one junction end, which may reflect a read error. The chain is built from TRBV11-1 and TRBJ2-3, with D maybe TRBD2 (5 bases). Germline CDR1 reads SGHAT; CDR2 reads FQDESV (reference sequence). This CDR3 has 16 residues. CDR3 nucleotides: TGTGCCGGCAGCTTTAGCGCGGGTCCAGCTACAGATACGCAGTATTTT. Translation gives CAGSFSAGPATDTQYF.

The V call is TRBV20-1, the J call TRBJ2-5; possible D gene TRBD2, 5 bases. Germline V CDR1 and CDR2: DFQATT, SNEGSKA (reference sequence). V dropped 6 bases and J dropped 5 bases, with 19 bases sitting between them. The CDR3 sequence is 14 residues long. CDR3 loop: CSAGGPAGGETQYF. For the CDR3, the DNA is TGCAGTGCCGGAGGACCAGCTGGTGGCGAGACCCAGTACTTC.

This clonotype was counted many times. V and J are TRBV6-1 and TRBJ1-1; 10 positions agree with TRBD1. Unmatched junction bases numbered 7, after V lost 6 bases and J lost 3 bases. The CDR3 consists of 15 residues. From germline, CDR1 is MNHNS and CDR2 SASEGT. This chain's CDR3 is CASRDRGPEDTEAFF. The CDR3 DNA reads TGTGCCAGCAGAGACAGGGGGCCGGAAGACACTGAAGCTTTCTTT.

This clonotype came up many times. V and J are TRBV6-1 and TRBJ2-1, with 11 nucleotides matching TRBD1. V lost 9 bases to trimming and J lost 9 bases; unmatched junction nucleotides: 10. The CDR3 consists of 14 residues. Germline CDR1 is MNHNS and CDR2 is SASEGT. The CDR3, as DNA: TGTGCCAGTCTGGAGGACAGGGGGCTAAGTGAGCAGTTCTTC. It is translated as CASLEDRGLSEQFF.

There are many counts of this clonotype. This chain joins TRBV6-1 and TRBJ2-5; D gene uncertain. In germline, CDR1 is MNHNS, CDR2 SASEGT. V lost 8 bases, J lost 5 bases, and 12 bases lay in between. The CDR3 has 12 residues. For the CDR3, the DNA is TGTGCCAGCTACGAGTACACGGAGACCCAGTACTTC. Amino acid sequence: CASYEYTETQYF.

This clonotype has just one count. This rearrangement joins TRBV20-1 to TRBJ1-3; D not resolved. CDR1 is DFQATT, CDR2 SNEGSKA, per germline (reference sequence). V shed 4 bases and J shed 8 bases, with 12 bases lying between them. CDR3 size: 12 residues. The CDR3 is CSAKVTRDTIYF. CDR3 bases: TGCAGTGCTAAGGTTACCAGAGACACCATATATTTT.

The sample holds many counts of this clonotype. The CDR3 protein is CATGDTNQPQHF. CDR3 coding DNA: TGTGCCACCGGGGACACAAATCAGCCCCAGCATTTT. This chain links TRBV24-1 with TRBJ1-5, with D perhaps TRBD1 (6 bases). Trimming left V 9 bases short and J 4 bases short, with 9 bases between. The length of the CDR3 is 12 residues. Germline CDR1 KGHDR, CDR2 SFDVKD.

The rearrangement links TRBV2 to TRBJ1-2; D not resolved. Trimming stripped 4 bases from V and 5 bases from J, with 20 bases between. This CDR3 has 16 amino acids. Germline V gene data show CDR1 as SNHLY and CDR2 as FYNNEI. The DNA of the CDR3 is TGTGCCAGCAGTGCTAGGTCGGACTCAAGTTTATATGGCTACACCTTC. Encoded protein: CASSARSDSSLYGYTF.

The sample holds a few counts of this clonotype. The DNA for the CDR3 is TGCAGTGCTAGACGTAGGGGGGCCCCTCTGGCGGATACGCAGTATTTT. It specifies CSARRRGAPLADTQYF. This chain joins TRBV20-1 and TRBJ2-3, with D perhaps TRBD1 or TRBD2 (6 bases each). Trimming took off 2 bases at V and 6 bases at J, with 21 bases between the two ends. CDR1 is DFQATT, CDR2 SNEGSKA, per germline (reference sequence). The CDR3 has 16 amino acids.

CDR3 sequence reads: CASSSSGGLFF. CDR3 sequence (DNA): TGTGCCAGCAGTTCGTCAGGGGGACTGTTTTTT. V usage is TRBV27 and J usage is TRBJ1-4; 7 positions match TRBD1. The V gene end was trimmed by 4 bases and the J gene end by 13 bases; junction bases not matched to a gene: 3. This CDR3 spans 11 amino acids. Germline CDR1 is MNHEY and CDR2 is SMNVEV (reference sequence).

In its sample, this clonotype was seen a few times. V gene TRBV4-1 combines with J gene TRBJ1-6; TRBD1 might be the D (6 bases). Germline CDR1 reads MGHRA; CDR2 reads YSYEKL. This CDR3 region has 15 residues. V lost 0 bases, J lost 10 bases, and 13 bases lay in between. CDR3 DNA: TGCGCCAGCAGCCAAGAGGGGGGCAGGGCATCACCCCTCCACTTT. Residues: CASSQEGGRASPLHF.

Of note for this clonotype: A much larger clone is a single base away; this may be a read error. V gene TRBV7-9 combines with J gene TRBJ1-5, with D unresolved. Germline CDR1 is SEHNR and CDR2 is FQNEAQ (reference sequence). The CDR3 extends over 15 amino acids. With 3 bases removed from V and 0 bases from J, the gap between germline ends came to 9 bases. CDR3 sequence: CASSFGRPSNQPQHF. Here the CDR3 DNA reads TGTGCCAGCAGCTTCGGGAGACCTAGCAATCAGCCCCAGCATTTT.

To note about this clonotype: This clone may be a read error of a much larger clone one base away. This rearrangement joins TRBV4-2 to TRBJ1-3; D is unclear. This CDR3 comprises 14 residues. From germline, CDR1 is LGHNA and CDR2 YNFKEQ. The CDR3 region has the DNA TGTGCCAGCAGCCACATTCTCCCGGGAAACACCATGTATTTT. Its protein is CASSHILPGNTMYF.